These 29 T cell receptor beta chains originate from one sample sequenced in a study of T cell clusters in autoimmune cytopenias. Each sample's input was 200 to 300 ng genomic DNA, 38,000 or so genome equivalents. Multiplex touch-down PCR amplified TRB using TRB-A and TRB-B pools in one tube. TCRdb re-called the multiplex PCR reads; every CDR3 protein appears as one record, without DNA. The sample spans more than 7,000 distinct CDR3 sequences; the ten largest clones claim around 4.2%. Input material: peripheral blood. These receptors were taken from a human donor with an autoimmune cytopenia or autoimmune hepatitis (not recorded which).

The chain has TRBV7-9 and TRBJ2-2; the TCRdb call, TRBD1, lacks DNA for checking. This CDR3 is 15 amino acids long. Germline V gene lookup returns CDR1 SEHNR and CDR2 FQNEAQ (reference sequence). The CDR3 loop reads CASSYRQGATGELFF.

The rearrangement joins TRBV12-3 or TRBV12-4 to TRBJ2-5. This CDR3 has 13 residues. The CDR3 reads CASRPQASETQYF.

The CDR3 loop is CASSPDGTRPRTDTQYF. This sequence joins TRBV5-5 and TRBJ2-3; TCRdb's D call, TRBD2, is unchecked because there is no DNA. Germline lookup yields CDR1 SGHKS and CDR2 YYEKEE (reference sequence). The CDR3 covers 17 residues.

This chain joins TRBV15 and TRBJ1-1. The CDR3 length is 13 residues. Germline assignment: CDR1 LNHNV and CDR2 YYDKDF (reference sequence). The CDR3 is CATSRDYNTEAFF.

The chain couples TRBV6-1 to TRBJ1-5; no DNA is available, so the TRBD1 call from TCRdb remains unchecked. The CDR3 spans 17 residues. Germline V lookup: CDR1 MNHNS, CDR2 SASEGT. CDR3 region: CASTEETGGLPNQPQHF.

CDR3 in amino acids: CASSYPSGGGAFF. V is TRBV12-3 or TRBV12-4 and J is TRBJ1-1. This CDR3 spans 13 amino acids.

This clonotype is labeled medium-sized based on frequency. J is TRBJ2-3 and V is TRBV5-4; TCRdb lists TRBD2, though no DNA is available to test this call. Germline V gene lookup returns CDR1 SGHNT and CDR2 YYREEE (reference sequence). This CDR3 is built from 17 residues. CDR3 residues: CASSLRLAGGGADTQYF.

By frequency, this clonotype registers medium-sized. The chain combines TRBV30 with TRBJ2-3. Germline CDR1 GTSNPN, CDR2 SVGIG (reference sequence). The CDR3 consists of 12 residues. CDR3 sequence reads: CAWSVGTDTQYF.

By frequency, this clonotype registers medium-sized. J is TRBJ1-1 and V is TRBV6-5. In germline, CDR1 is MNHEY, CDR2 SVGAGI. The CDR3 extends over 13 amino acids. The CDR3 reads CASSYSYGTEAFF.

The chain links TRBV27 to TRBJ2-7; TCRdb outputs TRBD1, but without DNA this stays unchecked. Germline lookup yields CDR1 MNHEY and CDR2 SMNVEV (reference sequence). There are 14 residues in the CDR3. The CDR3 protein is CASSLFGGSHEQYF.

The J gene is TRBJ1-5, the V gene TRBV20-1; with no DNA, the TCRdb D assignment of TRBD1 cannot be verified. The CDR3 is made up of 15 amino acids. Per germline, CDR1 DFQATT and CDR2 SNEGSKA (reference sequence). Here the CDR3 reads CSAIGGGPKNQPQHF.

This clonotype is labeled medium-sized based on frequency. The CDR3 here is CATSRELAYTQYF. V and J are TRBV15 and TRBJ2-3. The CDR3 sequence is 13 residues long. Germline V gene lookup returns CDR1 LNHNV and CDR2 YYDKDF (reference sequence). The full variable domain, its missing parts supplied by reference TRBV15 and TRBJ2-3, is DAMVIQNPRYQVTQFGKPVTLSCSQTLNHNVMYWYQQKSSQAPKLLFHYYDKDFNNEADTPDNFQSRRPNTSFCFLDIRSPGLGDTAMYLCATSRELAYTQYFGPGTRLTVL.

The rearrangement uses TRBV20-1 and TRBJ1-2; as DNA is missing, the TRBD1 call by TCRdb cannot be tested. Germline CDR1 is DFQATT and CDR2 is SNEGSKA (reference sequence). The CDR3 spans 15 residues. The CDR3 is CSATANGGERTSSTF.

This clonotype is called medium-sized based on its frequency. V gene TRBV6-1 combines with J gene TRBJ2-7; TCRdb calls TRBD1, which cannot be checked without DNA. CDR3 size: 13 residues. Germline CDR1 and CDR2: MNHNS and SASEGT. CDR3 in amino acids: CASSGPRGNEQYF.

This chain uses TRBV27 with TRBJ1-2. The CDR3 totals 15 residues. CDR1 is MNHEY and CDR2 is SMNVEV in the germline V gene (reference sequence). The CDR3 region is CASSFRPFAAYGYTF.

This chain uses TRBV27 with TRBJ2-5; TCRdb's D call of TRBD2 is untestable without DNA. CDR3 size: 16 residues. Germline values: CDR1 MNHEY, CDR2 SMNVEV (reference sequence). CDR3 amino acids: CASSLSTVAVGETQYF.

The V and J genes are TRBV20-1 and TRBJ2-1; TCRdb picks TRBD2, but there is no DNA to check that call. The CDR3 covers 13 residues. The V gene's germline CDR1 is DFQATT and CDR2 SNEGSKA (reference sequence). CDR3 region: CSASGTRDNEQFF.

This chain joins TRBV18 and TRBJ1-4; TCRdb designates TRBD1, a call that cannot be tested without DNA. Per germline, CDR1 KGHSH and CDR2 LQKENI. The CDR3 contains 14 residues. The chain's CDR3 is CASSPSGPNEKLFF.

This clonotype is identified as medium-sized from frequency. This chain connects TRBV19 to TRBJ1-1; TCRdb's D call, TRBD1, is unchecked because there is no DNA. This CDR3 is 15 amino acids long. Germline lookup yields CDR1 LNHDA and CDR2 SQIVND (reference sequence). The CDR3 region is CASSRNRGMNTEAFF.

This chain uses TRBV5-4 with TRBJ2-3; the D gene TCRdb calls, TRBD1, cannot be checked with no DNA. The CDR3 spans 15 residues. CDR1 and CDR2 (germline): SGHNT, YYREEE (reference sequence). The CDR3 loop reads CASSSTGGSTDTQYF.

The rearrangement uses TRBV7-2 and TRBJ2-1. CDR3 length: 14 amino acids. Germline V gene lookup returns CDR1 SGHTA and CDR2 FQGNSA. CDR3 residues: CASSLETYYNEQFF.

This CDR3 reads CASSLIHDRGLGYTF. The V gene is TRBV18, the J gene TRBJ1-2; TCRdb's assignment of TRBD1 cannot be checked, as there is no DNA. The CDR3 length is 15 residues. The germline gives CDR1 KGHSH, CDR2 LQKENI.

The chain combines TRBV7-9 with TRBJ2-3; checking the TCRdb D call of TRBD2 is not possible without DNA. The CDR3 consists of 16 residues. In germline, CDR1 is SEHNR, CDR2 FQNEAQ (reference sequence). The CDR3 loop is CASSPVGAGARDTQYF.

The chain carries TRBV14 and TRBJ2-7; the TCRdb D gene call, TRBD2, has no DNA to confirm it. Germline-derived CDR1 and CDR2 are SGHDN and FVKESK. The CDR3 has 19 amino acids. Here the CDR3 reads CASSQEPLPGTSFTYEQYF.

V gene TRBV6-6 combines with J gene TRBJ2-7; TCRdb indicates TRBD2, and absent DNA this call remains unverified. The germline gives CDR1 MNHNY, CDR2 SVGAGI (reference sequence). This CDR3 is built from 19 residues. CDR3 loop: CASSSPSGGGRIRAYEQYF.

The chain has TRBV5-4 and TRBJ1-1. The CDR3 spans 13 residues. Germline CDR1 is SGHNT and CDR2 is YYREEE (reference sequence). The CDR3 region is CASSFSPDTEAFF.

The CDR3: CASSPGAQETQYF. The V call is TRBV7-9, the J call TRBJ2-5; checking the TCRdb D call of TRBD1 is not possible without DNA. CDR3 size: 13 residues. The germline V gene encodes CDR1 SEHNR and CDR2 FQNEAQ (reference sequence).

By frequency, this clonotype registers medium-sized. The rearrangement links TRBV6-5 to TRBJ2-7; the D call of TRBD1 rests on TCRdb alone, since no DNA is present to check it. There are 14 residues in the CDR3. Germline V CDR1 and CDR2: MNHEY, SVGAGI. The chain's CDR3 is CASSPYAGEYEQYF.

By frequency, this clonotype registers medium-sized (0.01 to 0.1%). The chain couples TRBV29-1 to TRBJ1-1. Germline V gene sequence: CDR1 SQVTM, CDR2 ANQGSEA. This CDR3 is 13 amino acids long. CDR3 loop: CSVFMTGRLEAFF.